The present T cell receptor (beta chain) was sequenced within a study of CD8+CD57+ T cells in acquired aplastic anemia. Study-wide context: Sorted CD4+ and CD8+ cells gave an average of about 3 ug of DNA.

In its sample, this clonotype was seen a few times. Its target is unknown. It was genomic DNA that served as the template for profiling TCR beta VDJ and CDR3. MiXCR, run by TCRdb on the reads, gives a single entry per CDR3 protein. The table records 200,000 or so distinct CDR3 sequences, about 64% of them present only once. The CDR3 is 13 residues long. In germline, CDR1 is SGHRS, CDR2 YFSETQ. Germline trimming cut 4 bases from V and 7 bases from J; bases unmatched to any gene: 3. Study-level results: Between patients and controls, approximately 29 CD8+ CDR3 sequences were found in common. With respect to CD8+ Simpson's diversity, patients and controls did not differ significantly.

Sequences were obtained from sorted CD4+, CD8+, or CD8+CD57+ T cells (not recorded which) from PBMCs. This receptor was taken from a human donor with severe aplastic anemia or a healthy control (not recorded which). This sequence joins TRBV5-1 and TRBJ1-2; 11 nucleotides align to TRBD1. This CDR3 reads CASSEGQGGGYTF. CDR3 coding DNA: TGCGCCAGCAGCGAGGGACAGGGGGGTGGCTACACCTTC.